The 4 T cell receptor beta chains presented below share a single source sample, sequenced in a study of cytomegalovirus exposure and HLA in healthy donors. Primers included in the PCR were 60 Vbeta and 13 Jbeta primers. Produced via immunoSEQ multiplex PCR; TCRdb's table is partial and in-frame only. This table holds approximately 69,000 clones, about 70% found once. Sample: PBMCs. The receptor set was obtained from a young man in good health and CMV-seronegative.

The CDR3 DNA reads as TGTGCCAGCTATCCGGGACAGGGAGGAGCTTTCTTT. It specifies CASYPGQGGAFF. V is TRBV18 and J is TRBJ1-1; 9 positions agree with TRBD1. Per germline, CDR1 KGHSH and CDR2 LQKENI. The CDR3 is 12 residues long. V lost 7 bases and J lost 10; bases outside the gene matches: 7.

The V gene is TRBV19, the J gene TRBJ2-1; TRBD2 matches at 9 bases. J was trimmed by 12 bases and V by 9 bases; bases with no gene match: 18. CDR3 length equals 15 residues. The germline CDR1 and CDR2 sequences are LNHDA and SQIVND (reference sequence). The CDR3 reads CASARGGMEMRGQFF. The CDR3 DNA is TGTGCCAGCGCGCGGGGGGGGATGGAAATGAGAGGGCAGTTCTTC.

The gene calls are TRBV7-3 and TRBJ2-1; D is perhaps TRBD2 (6 bases). Trimming cost V 8 bases and J 0 bases, with 14 bases left between them. This CDR3 has 15 residues. Germline V CDR1 and CDR2: SGHTA, FQGTGA. Here the CDR3 DNA reads TGTGCCAGCCATAGTAGCGGTAGCTCCTACAATGAGCAGTTCTTC. Translating gives CASHSSGSSYNEQFF.

This sequence joins TRBV5-1 and TRBJ1-4; D might be TRBD1 (6 bases). Trimming shortened V by 4 bases and J by 8 bases, and 21 bases separated the two germline ends. Per the germline V gene, CDR1 is SGHRS and CDR2 is YFSETQ. The CDR3 covers 16 residues. Here the CDR3 DNA reads TGCGCCAGCAGCCCGGGACACCGTGGGGGTAGGGAAAAACTGTTTTTT. Protein: CASSPGHRGGREKLFF.